This entry features one T cell receptor (beta chain) sequence. At least ten counts were recorded for this clonotype. This clone's antigen is unknown. Base qualities are not at hand, and no much larger clone is one base apart. The protocol used for the library was PCR. This sample was sequenced with an Illumina HiSeq 2500. To reduce PCR and sequencing biases, unique molecular identifiers were incorporated into the TCR beta cDNA libraries. Every 1 to 10 million input T cells yielded 500,000 or so cDNA molecules, meaning each molecule approximated one T cell. The same protocol used for the earlier healthy control dataset was applied to prepare and sequence the patient libraries. Samples belonging to the same batch were prepared together, multiplexed and sequenced on a shared HiSeq lane. The study's own analysis went as follows. Raw barcoded reads were processed with MIGEC, and single-read molecular identifier groups were discarded before consensus assembly and CDR3 extraction. VDJtools was used for post-analysis of the clonotype tables, and diversity was normalized by down-sampling every dataset to the size of the smallest sample. In repertoire overlap clustering, CDR3 amino acid sequences, but not nucleotide sequences, were matched to correct batch-related cross-sample contamination. TCRdb trimmed public reads at Q25 via fastp, called clones via MiXCR and kept in-frame beta chains. Merged by CDR3 protein, the rows form single entries marked with the most common genes and DNA. TCRdb, not the original authors, processed these V and J calls. Counted in this sample were around 160,000 distinct CDR3 sequences; 36% of them appeared once. In total, the top ten clones hold under 30% of the sample.

The time point label corresponds to: second blood draw from one MS patient after hematopoietic stem cell transplantation. To demonstrate the VDJtools post-analysis software, the study profiled TCR beta repertoires from the peripheral blood of 10 to 15 young patients with multiple sclerosis. The multiple sclerosis patients were children and adolescents ranging in age from 6 to 15 years. The trim is 3 bases for V and 1 base for J, with a gap of 15 bases between the germline ends. Spanning cysteine to phenylalanine, the CDR3 consists of 15 amino acids. Only the CDR3 portion is preserved as DNA: 45 bases, with reading frame beginning at the first base. The germline V gene (reference sequence) yields DFQATT for CDR1 and SNEGSKA for CDR2. The sample comes from a study of post-analysis software for immune sequencing data (dated by TCRdb to about 2015). With respect to the entire study: The recorded disease courses included relapsing-remitting, secondary progressive and progressive-relapsing multiple sclerosis, and some patients had no subtype annotation. The patient repertoires were compared against around eleven previously published healthy control repertoires obtained from donors aged about 6 to 26 years. A subset of samples was prepared in parallel using single-end sample barcoding, then pooled and co-amplified after Illumina adapter ligation. The investigation overall reported the following: Significantly higher frequencies in patients than in controls were found for a few TRBV segments, including TRBV5-6, TRBV5-1 and TRBV20-1. Direct clustering with F measure revealed strong co-clustering of samples prepared in the same batch, which led to a batch-effect correction. The multiple sclerosis patient group was slightly younger than the control group. Significantly lower normalized Chao1 diversity was found in multiple sclerosis patients than in controls, suggesting substantial peripheral T-cell clonal expansion.

This chain joins TRBV20-1 to TRBJ1-2; TRBD1 might be the D gene, on 5 matching bases. Material: blood, obtained after autologous hematopoietic stem cell transplantation. The sequence was collected from a girl under 18 with multiple sclerosis. Donor details come from another sample of the same person, matched by shared clones. CDR3 reads: CSASSPGRINYGYTF. The nucleotides are TGCAGTGCTAGTTCTCCGGGACGGATTAACTATGGCTACACCTTC.